This TCR beta chain was recovered during a study of T-cell memory formation after mild COVID-19. Trimming took 5 bases from V and 3 from J, leaving 28 bases between them. From germline, CDR1 is DFQATT and CDR2 SNEGSKA (reference sequence). This CDR3 region has 18 residues. This clonotype came up a few times. Each CDR3 protein gets one entry after TCRdb re-called the 5' RACE reads with MiXCR. The sample lists about 560,000 distinct CDR3 sequences, roughly 22% occurring once. The chain has TRBV20-1 and TRBJ1-1; a possible D gene is TRBD1 (5 bases). Sequencing used PBMCs or a T cell subset sorted from them (not recorded which). This TCR was recovered from an adult woman who had mild COVID-19 (a few samples of this study predate the infection). Cell type and time point are not known. CDR3 in DNA: TGCAGTGCTCGGGATGGGGCTTTGCGGGCCCTCGTGGACACTGAAGCTTTCTTT. As protein: CSARDGALRALVDTEAFF.